These 14 T cell receptor beta chains share one sample of origin, sequenced in a study of cytotoxic CD8 clonotypes in ibrutinib-treated CLL. TCRdb's table, derived via immunoSEQ multiplex PCR, lists solely in-frame clones and lacks some. The table shows roughly 330,000 clones, with over 55% occurring only once. The sequencing used PBMCs, collected after 36 months of ibrutinib treatment. The receptors stem from a human donor with chronic lymphocytic leukemia.

The rearrangement joins TRBV28 to TRBJ2-1, with 15 nucleotides matching TRBD2. This CDR3 spans 19 amino acids. Germline V gene data show CDR1 as MDHEN and CDR2 as SYDVKM. The V and J ends lost 6 bases and 4 bases, in that order; junction bases with no gene match: 13. CDR3: CASRGLAGGGLLIYNEQFF. The DNA for the CDR3 is TGTGCCAGCAGGGGACTAGCGGGAGGAGGTTTATTGATATACAATGAGCAGTTCTTC.

The table lists this clone with a few counts. The chain carries TRBV5-1 and TRBJ2-7, with 9 positions matching TRBD1. This CDR3 is built from 16 residues. The junction had 13 bases not matched to a gene; V was cut back by 4 bases and J by 5 bases. Germline values: CDR1 SGHRS, CDR2 YFSETQ. The CDR3 nucleotides are TGCGCCAGCAGCCAACTCCCCGGGACAGGGTTTGACGAGCAGTACTTC. It specifies CASSQLPGTGFDEQYF. Based on the CDR3 plus reference TRBV5-1 and TRBJ2-7, the full variable domain is KAGVTQTPRYLIKTRGQQVTLSCSPISGHRSVSWYQQTPGQGLQFLFEYFSETQRNKGNFPGRFSGRQFSNSRSEMNVSTLELGDSALYLCASSQLPGTGFDEQYFGPGTRLTVT.

The chain carries TRBV11-2 and TRBJ2-1, with D unresolved. Per the germline V gene, CDR1 is SGHAT and CDR2 is FQNNGV. Deletions cut 2 bases from V and 4 bases from J, with 6 bases between. The CDR3 consists of 13 residues. As DNA, the CDR3 is TGTGCCAGCAGCTTAACCGTTTACAATGAGCAGTTCTTC. Translating it yields CASSLTVYNEQFF.

This clone was found a few times. The J gene is TRBJ2-7, the V gene TRBV2; 10 bases agree with TRBD1. CDR1 is SNHLY, CDR2 FYNNEI, per germline. This CDR3 is built from 14 residues. J lost 6 bases, V lost 4 bases, and 6 bases had no gene match. The CDR3 is CASSVDRGLGEQYF. The CDR3 DNA is TGTGCCAGCAGTGTGGACAGGGGGTTAGGCGAGCAGTACTTC.

The sample holds one count of this clone. V usage is TRBV5-8 and J usage is TRBJ2-7, with D hard to call. The germline V and J ends were trimmed by 0 bases and 4 bases, with 5 bases remaining between them. Per the germline V gene, CDR1 is SGHTS and CDR2 is YDEGEE. This CDR3 region has 12 residues. CDR3 sequence reads: CASSLGLYEQYF. The CDR3 region has the DNA TGTGCCAGCAGCTTGGGGCTTTACGAGCAGTACTTC.

The table lists this clone with a few counts. The chain joins TRBV7-3 to TRBJ2-1, with 10 bases fitting TRBD2. V was pared by 5 bases and J by 4 bases, with 5 bases of the junction left unmatched. Per germline, CDR1 SGHTA and CDR2 FQGTGA. The CDR3 spans 15 residues. For the CDR3, the DNA is TGTGCCAGCAGCCCCTCGGGACTAGCGTACAATGAGCAGTTCTTC. This gives the protein CASSPSGLAYNEQFF.

This chain connects TRBV28 to TRBJ1-2; 8 nucleotides line up with TRBD1. The CDR3 contains 14 residues. Unmatched junction bases numbered 5, after V lost 4 bases and J lost 4 bases. Germline CDR1 reads MDHEN; CDR2 reads SYDVKM. CDR3 region: CASSWTGYGYGYTF. CDR3 nucleotide sequence: TGTGCCAGCAGTTGGACAGGGTATGGCTATGGCTACACCTTC.

The rearrangement uses TRBV6-4 and TRBJ1-2; D unresolved. The CDR3 extends over 14 amino acids. Trimming cost V 5 bases and J 3 bases, with 13 bases left between them. Germline loops: CDR1 MRHNA, CDR2 SNTAGT. CDR3 nucleotide sequence: TGTGCCAGCAGTATGCGGCAGACTGACTATGGCTACACCTTC. Amino acid sequence: CASSMRQTDYGYTF.

The gene calls are TRBV6-5 and TRBJ2-7; perhaps D is TRBD1 or TRBD2 (5 bases each). Between the trimmed V and J ends, which lost 4 bases and 11 bases, there was a span of 15 bases. The CDR3 totals 12 residues. From germline, CDR1 is MNHEY and CDR2 SVGAGI. The CDR3 sequence is CASSSLRGHEYF. The CDR3 DNA follows: TGTGCCAGCAGTTCCCTTCGGGGCCATGAGTACTTC.

This chain joins TRBV28 and TRBJ2-7; perhaps TRBD2 as D (6 bases). Trimming pared 4 bases from V and 1 base from J, leaving 14 bases between. CDR3 length: 15 amino acids. Per the germline V gene, CDR1 is MDHEN and CDR2 is SYDVKM. As DNA, the CDR3 is TGTGCCAGCAGTTCGACTAGTTATTCATCCTACGAGCAGTACTTC. Translation gives CASSSTSYSSYEQYF.

The chain has TRBV4-1 and TRBJ2-7; 8 bases fit TRBD1. V was clipped by 0 bases and J by 5 bases; unmatched bases: 6. The CDR3 has 15 residues. CDR1 is MGHRA and CDR2 is YSYEKL in the germline V gene. This chain's CDR3 is CASSQDWTGFDEQYF. The DNA of the CDR3 is TGCGCCAGCAGCCAAGATTGGACAGGGTTCGACGAGCAGTACTTC.

This chain joins TRBV18 and TRBJ2-1, with TRBD1 as a possible D gene (6 bases). CDR1 and CDR2 from the germline V gene are KGHSH and LQKENI. This CDR3 is 18 amino acids long. V lost 3 bases, J lost 0 bases, and 18 bases lay in between. The CDR3 sequence: CASSPLKFTGSSYNEQFF. The CDR3 nucleotides are TGTGCCAGCTCACCTCTCAAATTCACAGGGAGCTCCTACAATGAGCAGTTCTTC.

The chain couples TRBV5-1 to TRBJ2-2, with 7 bases identical to TRBD1. CDR1 and CDR2 (germline): SGHRS, YFSETQ. The CDR3 runs to 14 residues. The V segment lost 8 bases and the J segment 4 bases; nucleotides outside the gene matches: 8. The chain's CDR3 is CASDDRAGTGELFF. The DNA for the CDR3 is TGCGCCAGTGACGACAGGGCGGGCACCGGGGAGCTGTTTTTT.

The chain has TRBV25-1 and TRBJ2-7; D possibly uses TRBD1 or TRBD2 (5 bases each). The V gene lost 4 bases and the J gene lost 0 bases, with 16 bases spanning the gap. CDR3 length: 16 amino acids. Germline V gives CDR1 MGHDK, CDR2 SYGVNS. CDR3 sequence (DNA): TGTGCCAGCAGTGCTTCCAATTGGGGGAGCTCCTACGAGCAGTACTTC. This encodes CASSASNWGSSYEQYF.